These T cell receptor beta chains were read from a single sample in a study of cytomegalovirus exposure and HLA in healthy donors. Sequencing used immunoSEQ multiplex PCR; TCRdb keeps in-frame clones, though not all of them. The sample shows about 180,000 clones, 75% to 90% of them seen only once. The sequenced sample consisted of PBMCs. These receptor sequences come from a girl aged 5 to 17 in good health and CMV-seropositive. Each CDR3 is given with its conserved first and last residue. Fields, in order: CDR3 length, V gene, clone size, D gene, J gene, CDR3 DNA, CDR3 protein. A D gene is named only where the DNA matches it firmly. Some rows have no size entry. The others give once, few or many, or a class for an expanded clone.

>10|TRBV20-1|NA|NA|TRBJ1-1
TGCAGTGCCGTGAACACTGAAGCTTTCTTT
CSAVNTEAFF
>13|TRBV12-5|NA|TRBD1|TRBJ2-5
TGTGCTAGTGGTTGGACAGGGATCGAGACCCAGTACTTC
CASGWTGIETQYF
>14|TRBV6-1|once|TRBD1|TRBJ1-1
TGTGCCAGCACTATGACAGGGAGGAACACTGAAGCTTTCTTT
CASTMTGRNTEAFF
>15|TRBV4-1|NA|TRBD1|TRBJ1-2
TGCGCCAGCAGGCACCGGGACAGGGGGAACTATGGCTACACCTTC
CASRHRDRGNYGYTF
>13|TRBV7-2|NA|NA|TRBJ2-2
TGTGCCAGCAGCTTAACCGGGACCGGGGAGCTGTTTTTT
CASSLTGTGELFF
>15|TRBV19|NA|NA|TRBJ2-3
TGTGCCAGTAGCTCTCCGGGACACGCCACAGATACGCAGTATTTT
CASSSPGHATDTQYF
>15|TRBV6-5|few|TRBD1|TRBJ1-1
TGTGCCAGCAGTGGCTCCGGGACAGAGAACACTGAAGCTTTCTTT
CASSGSGTENTEAFF
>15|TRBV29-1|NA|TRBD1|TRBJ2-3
TGCAGCGTTGGGTTGGGACAGGGAGTGGTAGATACGCAGTATTTT
CSVGLGQGVVDTQYF
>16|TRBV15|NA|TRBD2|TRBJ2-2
TGTGCCACCAGCAGAGTGGGCGTAGCGGGGACCGGGGAGCTGTTTTTT
CATSRVGVAGTGELFF
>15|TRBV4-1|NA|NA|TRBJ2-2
TGCGCCAGCAGCCAACCTCGACGGACAGTCGGGGAGCTGTTTTTT
CASSQPRRTVGELFF
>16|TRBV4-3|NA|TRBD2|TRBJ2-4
TGCGCCAGCAGCGCTCTCGGCGGGACCGCGGGGGACATTCAGTACTTC
CASSALGGTAGDIQYF
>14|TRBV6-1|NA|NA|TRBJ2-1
TGTGCCAGCAACCGAATCGGACTACACAATGAGCAGTTCTTC
CASNRIGLHNEQFF
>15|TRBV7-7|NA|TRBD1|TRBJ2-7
TGTGCTAGCAGCTCAGGGACAGGGTACGACTACGAGCAGTACTTC
CASSSGTGYDYEQYF
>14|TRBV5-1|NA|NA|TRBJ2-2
TGCGCCAGCAGCAGGGCAGGGGAAGCCGGGGAGCTGTTTTTT
CASSRAGEAGELFF
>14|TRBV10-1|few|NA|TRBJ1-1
TGCGCCAGCAGTGAGTATAGGGGCGGCACTGAAGCTTTCTTT
CASSEYRGGTEAFF
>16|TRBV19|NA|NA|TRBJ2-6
TGTGCCAGTCACAGGTGGGATTATACTGGGGCCAACGTCCTGACTTTC
CASHRWDYTGANVLTF
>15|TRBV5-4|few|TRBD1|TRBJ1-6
TGTGCCAGCAGCTTGGATTCCAGGGGGAATTCACCCCTCCACTTT
CASSLDSRGNSPLHF
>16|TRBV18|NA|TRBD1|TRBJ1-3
TGTGCCAGCTCACCCAGGGACAGGGGATTTGGAAACACCATATATTTT
CASSPRDRGFGNTIYF
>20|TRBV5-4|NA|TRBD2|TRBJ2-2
TGTGCCAGCAGCTTGCCGGGGATGCTTGCGACGGGAGGGCCCACCGGGGAGCTGTTTTTT
CASSLPGMLATGGPTGELFF
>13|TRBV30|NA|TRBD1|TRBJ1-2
TGTGCCTGGAGTGGCGGGACAGGAGTTGGCTACACCTTC
CAWSGGTGVGYTF
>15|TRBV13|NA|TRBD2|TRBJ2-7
TGTGCCAGCAGCCGGATTAGCGGGAGCGGAAGCGAGCAGTACTTC
CASSRISGSGSEQYF
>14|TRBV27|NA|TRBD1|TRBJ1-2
TGTGCCAGCAGTGCAGGGGGAGCTAACTATGGCTACACCTTC
CASSAGGANYGYTF